The source of this T cell receptor (beta chain) is a study of shared clonotypes between healthy human individuals. Notes on the study in general: Generation probabilities were higher for clonotypes shared across all four sorted-subset donors than for unshared ones.

To note about this clone: Its target is not known.

The repertoire was sequenced with immunoSEQ multiplex PCR; TCRdb's copy has only in-frame clones and lacks some. The repertoire holds over a million clones, with 95% to 97% as singletons. Healthy HIV-negative adults with no recent acute infections or vaccinations were recruited as donors. This TCR was recovered from a man aged 25 to 40 in good health. Sequences were obtained from naive CD4+ T cells sorted from blood. The subset was: CD45RA+ positively selected.

The CDR3 loop is CASSQVGLLNEQFF. The CDR3 DNA is TGTGCCAGCAGCCAAGTAGGGCTCCTCAATGAGCAGTTCTTC. The chain couples TRBV14 to TRBJ2-1; D is ambiguous. This CDR3 spans 14 amino acids. In germline, CDR1 is SGHDN, CDR2 FVKESK. Trimming left V 1 base short and J 6 bases short, with 10 bases between.